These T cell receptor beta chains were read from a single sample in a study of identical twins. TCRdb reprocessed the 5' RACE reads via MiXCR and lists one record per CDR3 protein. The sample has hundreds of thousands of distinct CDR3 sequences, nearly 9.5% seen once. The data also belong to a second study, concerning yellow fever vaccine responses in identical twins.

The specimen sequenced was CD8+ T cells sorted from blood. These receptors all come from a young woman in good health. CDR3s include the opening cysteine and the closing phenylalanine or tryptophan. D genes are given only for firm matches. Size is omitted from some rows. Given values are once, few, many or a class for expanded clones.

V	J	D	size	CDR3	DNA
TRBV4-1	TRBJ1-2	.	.	CASSQDRQSYGYTF	TGCGCCAGCAGCCAAGACAGGCAGTCCTATGGCTACACCTTC
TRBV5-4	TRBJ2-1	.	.	CASSLLLGSSYNEQFF	TGTGCCAGCAGCTTGTTGTTAGGAAGCTCCTACAATGAGCAGTTCTTC
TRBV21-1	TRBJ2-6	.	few	CASSQTRRRLSGANVLTF	TGTGCCAGCAGCCAAACCCGAAGACGACTCTCGGGGGCCAACGTCCTGACTTTC
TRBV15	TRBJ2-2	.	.	CATSRDRGELFF	TGTGCCACCAGCAGAGATCGCGGGGAGCTGTTTTTT
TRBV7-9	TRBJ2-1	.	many	CASSSDSYYNEQFF	TGTGCCAGCAGCTCGGACAGTTACTACAATGAGCAGTTCTTC
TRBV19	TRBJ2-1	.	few	CASSILSSYNEQFF	TGTGCCAGTAGTATACTGAGCTCCTACAATGAGCAGTTCTTC
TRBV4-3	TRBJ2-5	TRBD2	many	CASSQDWLAGHQETQYF	TGCGCCAGCAGCCAAGATTGGTTAGCGGGCCACCAAGAGACCCAGTACTTC
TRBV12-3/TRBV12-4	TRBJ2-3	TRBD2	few	CASSLSLAETDTQYF	TGTGCCAGCAGTTTATCACTAGCGGAGACAGATACGCAGTATTTT
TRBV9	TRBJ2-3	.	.	CASSVKVVADTQYF	TGTGCCAGCAGCGTAAAGGTAGTCGCAGATACGCAGTATTTT
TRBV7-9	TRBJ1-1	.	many	CASSPPRPGANTEAFF	TGTGCCAGCAGCCCCCCGCGCCCAGGGGCGAACACTGAAGCTTTCTTT
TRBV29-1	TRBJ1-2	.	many	CSVDSHYGYTF	TGCAGCGTTGACAGTCACTATGGCTACACCTTC
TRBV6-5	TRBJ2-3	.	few	CASSYYMGSRTSTDTQYF	TGTGCCAGCAGTTACTACATGGGGTCCCGAACTAGCACAGATACGCAGTATTTT
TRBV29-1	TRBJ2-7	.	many	CSVDSFGAAGEQYF	TGCAGCGTCGACTCTTTCGGGGCAGCGGGCGAGCAGTACTTC
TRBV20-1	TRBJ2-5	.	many	CSALRYDSQETQYF	TGCAGTGCCTTGAGATACGACAGTCAAGAGACCCAGTACTTC
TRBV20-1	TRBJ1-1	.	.	CSARDEGAEAFF	TGCAGTGCTAGAGATGAGGGGGCTGAAGCTTTCTTT
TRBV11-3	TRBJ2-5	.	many	CASSRGAGVEETQYF	TGTGCCAGCAGTAGGGGGGCCGGGGTCGAGGAGACCCAGTACTTC
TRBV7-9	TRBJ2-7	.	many	CASRSPGDYEQYF	TGTGCCAGCAGATCCCCCGGGGACTACGAGCAGTACTTC
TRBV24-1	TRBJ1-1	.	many	CATRQGTNTEAFF	TGTGCCACCCGCCAGGGTACGAACACTGAAGCTTTCTTT
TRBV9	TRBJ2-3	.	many	CASSVGGDSDTQYF	TGTGCCAGCAGCGTAGGAGGGGACTCAGATACGCAGTATTTT
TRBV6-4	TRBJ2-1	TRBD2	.	CASSTGTSNLNEQFF	TGTGCCAGCAGCACCGGGACTAGCAATTTGAATGAGCAGTTCTTC
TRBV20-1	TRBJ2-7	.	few	CSAFEGPQYF	TGCAGTGCCTTCGAGGGCCCACAGTACTTC
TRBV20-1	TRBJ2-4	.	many	CSATTWDGNIQYF	TGCAGTGCTACCACCTGGGACGGAAACATTCAGTACTTC
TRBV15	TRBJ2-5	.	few	CATSRPGDPWYF	TGTGCCACCAGCAGGCCCGGGGACCCCTGGTACTTC
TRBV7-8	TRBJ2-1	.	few	CASSLGRADNEQFF	TGTGCCAGCAGCTTAGGACGGGCGGACAATGAGCAGTTCTTC
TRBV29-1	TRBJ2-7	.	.	CSVGRGYAYEQYF	TGCAGCGTAGGTAGGGGGTACGCCTACGAGCAGTACTTC